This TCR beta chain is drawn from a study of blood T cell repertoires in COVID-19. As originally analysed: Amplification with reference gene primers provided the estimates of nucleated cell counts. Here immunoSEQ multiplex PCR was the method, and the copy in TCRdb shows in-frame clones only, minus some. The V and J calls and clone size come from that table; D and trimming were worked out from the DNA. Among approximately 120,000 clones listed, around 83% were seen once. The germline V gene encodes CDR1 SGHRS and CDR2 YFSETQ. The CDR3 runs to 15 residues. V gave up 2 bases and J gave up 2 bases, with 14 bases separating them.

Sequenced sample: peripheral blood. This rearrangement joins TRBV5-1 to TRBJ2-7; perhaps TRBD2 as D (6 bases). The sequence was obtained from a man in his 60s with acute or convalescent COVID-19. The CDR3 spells CASSFLGGTTYEQYF. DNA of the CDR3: TGCGCCAGCAGCTTCCTCGGGGGTACCACCTACGAGCAGTACTTC. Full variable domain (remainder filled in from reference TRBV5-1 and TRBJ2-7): KAGVTQTPRYLIKTRGQQVTLSCSPISGHRSVSWYQQTPGQGLQFLFEYFSETQRNKGNFPGRFSGRQFSNSRSEMNVSTLELGDSALYLCASSFLGGTTYEQYFGPGTRLTVT.